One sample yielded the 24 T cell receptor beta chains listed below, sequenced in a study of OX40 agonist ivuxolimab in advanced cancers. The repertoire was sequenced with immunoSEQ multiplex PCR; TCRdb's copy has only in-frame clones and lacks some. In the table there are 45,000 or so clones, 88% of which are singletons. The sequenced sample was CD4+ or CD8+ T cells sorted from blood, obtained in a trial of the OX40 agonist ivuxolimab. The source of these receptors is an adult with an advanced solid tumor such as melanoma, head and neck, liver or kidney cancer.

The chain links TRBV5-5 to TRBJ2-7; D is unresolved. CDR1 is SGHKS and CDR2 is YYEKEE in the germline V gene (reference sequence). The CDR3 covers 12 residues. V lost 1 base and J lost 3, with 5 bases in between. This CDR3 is CASSLRDYEQYF. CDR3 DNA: TGTGCCAGCAGCTTGAGGGACTACGAGCAGTACTTC. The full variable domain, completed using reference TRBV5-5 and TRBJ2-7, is DAGVTQSPTHLIKTRGQQVTLRCSPISGHKSVSWYQQVLGQGPQFIFQYYEKEERGRGNFPDRFSARQFPNYSSELNVNALLLGDSALYLCASSLRDYEQYFGPGTRLTVT.

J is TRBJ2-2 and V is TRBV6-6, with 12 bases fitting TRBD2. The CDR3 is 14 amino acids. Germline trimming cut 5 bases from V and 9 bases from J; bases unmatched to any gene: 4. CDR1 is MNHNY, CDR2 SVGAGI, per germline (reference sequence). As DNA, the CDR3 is TGTGCCAGCAGTCAGGGACTAGCGGGCCGGGAGCTGTTTTTT. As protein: CASSQGLAGRELFF.

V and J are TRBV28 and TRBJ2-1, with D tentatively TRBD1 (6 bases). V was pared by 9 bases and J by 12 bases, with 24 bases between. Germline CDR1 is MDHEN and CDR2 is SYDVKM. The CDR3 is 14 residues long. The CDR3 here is CASWGHPSTIGQFF. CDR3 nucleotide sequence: TGTGCCAGTTGGGGACATCCTTCTACAATAGGGCAGTTCTTC.

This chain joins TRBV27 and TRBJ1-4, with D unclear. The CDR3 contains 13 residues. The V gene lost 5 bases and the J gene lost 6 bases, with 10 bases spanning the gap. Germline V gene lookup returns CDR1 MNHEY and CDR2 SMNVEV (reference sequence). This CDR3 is CASSRYVDEKLFF. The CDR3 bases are TGTGCCAGCAGTCGTTATGTTGATGAAAAACTGTTTTTT.

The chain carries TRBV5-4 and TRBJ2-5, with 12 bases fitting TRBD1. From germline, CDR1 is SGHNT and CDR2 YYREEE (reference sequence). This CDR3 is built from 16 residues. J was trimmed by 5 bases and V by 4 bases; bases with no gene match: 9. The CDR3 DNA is TGTGCCAGCAGCCACCGGGACAGGGGGCGCGGGGAGACCCAGTACTTC. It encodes CASSHRDRGRGETQYF.

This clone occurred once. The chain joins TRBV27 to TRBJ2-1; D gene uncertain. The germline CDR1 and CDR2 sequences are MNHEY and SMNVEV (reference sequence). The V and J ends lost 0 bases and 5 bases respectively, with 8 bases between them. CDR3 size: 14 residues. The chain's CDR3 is CASSLSLLHNEQFF. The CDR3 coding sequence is TGTGCCAGCAGTTTATCGTTACTCCACAATGAGCAGTTCTTC.

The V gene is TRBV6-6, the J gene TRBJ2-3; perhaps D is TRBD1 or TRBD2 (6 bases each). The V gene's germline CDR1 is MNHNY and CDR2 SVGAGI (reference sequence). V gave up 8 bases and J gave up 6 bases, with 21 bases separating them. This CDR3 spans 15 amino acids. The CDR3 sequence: CASCQRGRQSDTQYF. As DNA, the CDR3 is TGTGCCAGCTGCCAAAGGGGGAGGCAGTCGGATACGCAGTATTTT.

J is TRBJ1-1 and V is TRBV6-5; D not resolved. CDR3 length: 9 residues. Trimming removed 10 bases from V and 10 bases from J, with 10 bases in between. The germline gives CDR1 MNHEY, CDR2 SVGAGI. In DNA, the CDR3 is TGTGCCACCAATCCCGGAGCTTTCTTT. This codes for CATNPGAFF.

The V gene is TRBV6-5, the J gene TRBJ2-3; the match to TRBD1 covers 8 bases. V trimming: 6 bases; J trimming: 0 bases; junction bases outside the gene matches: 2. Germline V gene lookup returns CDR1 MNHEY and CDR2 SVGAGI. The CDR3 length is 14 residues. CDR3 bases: TGTGCCAGCAGGACAGGGGTGAGCACAGATACGCAGTATTTT. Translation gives CASRTGVSTDTQYF.

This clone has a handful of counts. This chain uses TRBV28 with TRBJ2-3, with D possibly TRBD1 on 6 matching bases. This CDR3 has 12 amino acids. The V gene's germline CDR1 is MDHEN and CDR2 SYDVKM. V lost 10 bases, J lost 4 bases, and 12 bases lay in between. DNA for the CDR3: TGTGCCACCCGAACAGGGTCAGATACGCAGTATTTT. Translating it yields CATRTGSDTQYF.

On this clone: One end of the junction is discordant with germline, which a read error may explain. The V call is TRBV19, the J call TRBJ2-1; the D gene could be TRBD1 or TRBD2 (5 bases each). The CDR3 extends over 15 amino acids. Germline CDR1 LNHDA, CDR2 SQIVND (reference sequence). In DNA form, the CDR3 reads TGTGCCAGTAGTCTAGAGAGGGGCCCCTACAATGAGCAGTTCTTC. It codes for CASSLERGPYNEQFF. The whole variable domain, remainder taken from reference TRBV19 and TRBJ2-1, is DGGITQSPKYLFRKEGQNVTLSCEQNLNHDAMYWYRQDPGQGLRLIYYSQIVNDFQKGDIAEGYSVSREKKESFPLTVTSAQKNPTAFYLCASSLERGPYNEQFFGPGTRLTVL.

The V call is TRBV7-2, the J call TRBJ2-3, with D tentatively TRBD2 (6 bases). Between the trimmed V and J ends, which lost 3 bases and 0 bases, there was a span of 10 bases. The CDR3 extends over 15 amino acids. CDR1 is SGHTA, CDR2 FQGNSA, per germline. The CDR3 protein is CASSLAGSSTDTQYF. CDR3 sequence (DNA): TGTGCCAGCAGCTTGGCGGGATCGAGCACAGATACGCAGTATTTT. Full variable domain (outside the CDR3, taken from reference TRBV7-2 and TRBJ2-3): GAGVSQSPSNKVTEKGKDVELRCDPISGHTALYWYRQSLGQGLEFLIYFQGNSAPDKSGLPSDRFSAERTGGSVSTLTIQRTQQEDSAVYLCASSLAGSSTDTQYFGPGTRLTVL.

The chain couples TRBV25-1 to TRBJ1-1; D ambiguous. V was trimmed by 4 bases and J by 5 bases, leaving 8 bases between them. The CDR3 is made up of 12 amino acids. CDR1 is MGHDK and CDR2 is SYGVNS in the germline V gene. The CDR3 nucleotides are TGTGCCAGCAGTGGGGGATATACTGAAGCTTTCTTT. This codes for CASSGGYTEAFF.

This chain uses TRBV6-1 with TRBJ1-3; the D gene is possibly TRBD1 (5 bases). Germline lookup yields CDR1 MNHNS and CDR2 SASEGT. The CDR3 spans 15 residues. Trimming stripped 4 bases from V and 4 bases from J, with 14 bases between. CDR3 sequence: CASSGAGISGNTIYF. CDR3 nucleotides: TGTGCCAGCAGTGGAGCAGGGATATCAGGAAACACCATATATTTT.

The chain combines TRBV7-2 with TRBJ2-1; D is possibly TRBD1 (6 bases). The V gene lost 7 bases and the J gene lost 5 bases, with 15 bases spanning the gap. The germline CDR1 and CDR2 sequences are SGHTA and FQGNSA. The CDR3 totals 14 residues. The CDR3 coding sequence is TGTGCCAGCACCTCCTCTAGGACAGACAATGAGCAGTTCTTC. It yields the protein CASTSSRTDNEQFF.

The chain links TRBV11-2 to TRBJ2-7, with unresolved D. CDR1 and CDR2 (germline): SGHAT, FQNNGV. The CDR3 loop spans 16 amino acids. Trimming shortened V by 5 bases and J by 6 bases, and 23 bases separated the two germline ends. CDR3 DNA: TGTGCCAGCAGCAGTGACGGGTCTGGAGCCCCCCGCGAGCAGTACTTC. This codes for CASSSDGSGAPREQYF.

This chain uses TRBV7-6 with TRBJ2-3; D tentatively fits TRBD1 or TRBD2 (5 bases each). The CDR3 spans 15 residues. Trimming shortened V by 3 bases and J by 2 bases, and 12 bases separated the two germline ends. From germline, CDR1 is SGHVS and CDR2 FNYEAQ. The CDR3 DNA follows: TGTGCCAGCAGCTTGGGGGAGACATTCACAGATACGCAGTATTTT. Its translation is CASSLGETFTDTQYF.

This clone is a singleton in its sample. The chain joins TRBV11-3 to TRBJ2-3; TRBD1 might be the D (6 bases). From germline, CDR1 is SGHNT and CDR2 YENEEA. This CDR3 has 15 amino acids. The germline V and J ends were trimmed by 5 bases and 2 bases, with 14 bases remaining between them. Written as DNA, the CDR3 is TGTGCCAGCAGCAAGACAGGACTGCTCACAGATACGCAGTATTTT. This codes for CASSKTGLLTDTQYF.

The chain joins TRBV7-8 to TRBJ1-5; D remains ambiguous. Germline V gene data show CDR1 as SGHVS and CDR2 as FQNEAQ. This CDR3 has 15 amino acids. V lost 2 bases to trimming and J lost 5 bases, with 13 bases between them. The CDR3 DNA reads TGTGCCAGCAGCTTATGGGCAGGAAAATATCAGCCCCAGCATTTT. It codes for CASSLWAGKYQPQHF. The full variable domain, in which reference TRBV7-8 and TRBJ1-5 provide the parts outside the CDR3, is GAGVSQSPRYKVAKRGQDVALRCDPISGHVSLFWYQQALGQGPEFLTYFQNEAQLDKSGLPSDRFFAERPEGSVSTLKIQRTQQEDSAVYLCASSLWAGKYQPQHFGDGTRLSIL.

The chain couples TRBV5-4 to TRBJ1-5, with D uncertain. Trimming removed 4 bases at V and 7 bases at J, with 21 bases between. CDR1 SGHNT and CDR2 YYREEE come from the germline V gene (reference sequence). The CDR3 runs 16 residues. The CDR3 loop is CASSQEVAGGRQPQHF. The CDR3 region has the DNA TGTGCCAGCAGCCAAGAAGTCGCGGGTGGGAGGCAGCCCCAGCATTTT.

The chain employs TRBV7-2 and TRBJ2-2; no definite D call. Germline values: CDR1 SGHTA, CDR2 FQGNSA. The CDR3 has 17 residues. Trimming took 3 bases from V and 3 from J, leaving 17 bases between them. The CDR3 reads CASSLGLSAADTGELFF. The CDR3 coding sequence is TGTGCCAGCAGCTTGGGTCTGTCCGCGGCCGACACCGGGGAGCTGTTTTTT.

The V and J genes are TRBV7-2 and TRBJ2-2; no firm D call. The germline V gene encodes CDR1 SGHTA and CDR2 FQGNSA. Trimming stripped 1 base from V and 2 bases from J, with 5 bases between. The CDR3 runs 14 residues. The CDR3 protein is CASSLDPNTGELFF. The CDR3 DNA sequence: TGTGCCAGCAGCTTAGACCCAAACACCGGGGAGCTGTTTTTT.

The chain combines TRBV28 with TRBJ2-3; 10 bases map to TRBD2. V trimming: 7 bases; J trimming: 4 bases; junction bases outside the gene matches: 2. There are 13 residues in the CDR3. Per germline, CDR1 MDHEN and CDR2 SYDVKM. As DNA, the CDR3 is TGTGCCAGCAAACTAGCGGGATCAGATACGCAGTATTTT. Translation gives CASKLAGSDTQYF.

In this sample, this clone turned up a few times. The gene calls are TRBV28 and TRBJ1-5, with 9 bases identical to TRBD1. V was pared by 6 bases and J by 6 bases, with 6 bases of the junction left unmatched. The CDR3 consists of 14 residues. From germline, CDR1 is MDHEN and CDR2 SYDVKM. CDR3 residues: CASRTGQGRQPQHF. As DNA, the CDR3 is TGTGCCAGCAGGACCGGACAGGGGCGTCAGCCCCAGCATTTT.